One sample yielded the 24 T cell receptor delta chains listed below, sequenced in a study of gamma-delta T cells after stem cell transplantation (dated by TCRdb to about 2016). The library was produced with RT-PCR. The sequencer was an Illumina MiSeq. Public reads were reanalyzed in TCRdb with CATT, and rows carrying the same DNA were merged afterwards. The sample data list approximately 2,600 delta-chain clones, and more than 20% of these were observed just once. Approximately 23% of the sample goes to the ten largest clones. The sequencing input was gamma-delta T cells. All receptors derive from a human donor. It is not recorded whose cells these are; they may come from a transplant donor.

By proportion, this clone is medium-sized. The V gene is TRDV2, the J gene TRDJ1; unclear D gene. Trimming removed 3 bases at V and 0 bases at J, with 10 bases between. This CDR3 has 14 amino acids. Germline values: CDR1 GEAIGNYY, CDR2 EKD. The CDR3 region is CACDLLVNTDKLIF. CDR3 sequence (DNA): TGTGCCTGTGACCTCCTGGTGAACACCGATAAACTCATCTTT.

There are a few counts of this clone. The mismatch at residue 15 between this DNA's translation and the TCRdb protein of a much larger clone likely reflects a read error; the protein shown is translated from the DNA. V usage is TRDV2 and J usage is TRDJ1; unclear D gene. The CDR3 extends over 19 amino acids. Germline CDR1 reads GEAIGNYY; CDR2 reads EKD. Trimming removed 1 base at V and 6 bases at J, with 29 bases between. This CDR3 is CACDTLLTTPASGTYKLIF. Written as DNA, the CDR3 is TGTGCCTGTGACACTTTACTGACAACCCCCGCCTCCGGGACCTATAAACTCATCTTT.

A few counts support this clone. A much larger clone lies one base from this, so it may be a read error. The gene calls are TRDV2 and TRDJ3, with 11 bases fitting TRDD3. The V gene's germline CDR1 is GEAIGNYY and CDR2 EKD. With 0 bases clipped from V and 0 bases from J, the junction kept 12 bases outside the gene matches. The CDR3 runs 22 residues. For the CDR3, the DNA is TGTGCCTGTGACACCGCGGCTGGGGGATACACCTCAAGCTCCTGGGACACCCGACAGATGTTTTTC. Amino acid sequence: CACDTAAGGYTSSSWDTRQMFF.

In regard to this clone: This likely came from a read error, as a far larger clone is one base away. This chain uses TRDV2 with TRDJ1; 7 nucleotides align to TRDD3. The germline gives CDR1 GEAIGNYY, CDR2 EKD. CDR3 length equals 18 residues. CDR3 DNA: TGTGCCTGTGACATAGTGGCTGGGGGCCGACAATACACCAATAAACTCATCTTT. Protein: CACDIVAGGRQYTNKLIF.

Judged by abundance, this clone is large. The J gene is TRDJ1, the V gene TRDV2, with D perhaps TRDD3 (6 bases). CDR1 is GEAIGNYY, CDR2 EKD, per germline. V was clipped by 0 bases and J by 0 bases, with 10 bases between them. This CDR3 spans 15 amino acids. The CDR3 sequence: CACDTLGTNTDKLIF. DNA of the CDR3: TGTGCCTGTGACACCCTGGGGACAAACACCGATAAACTCATCTTT.

This clone was seen a single time. This likely traces to a read error, being one base from a far larger clone. The chain recombines TRDV2 with TRDJ1; 12 bases align to TRDD3. There are 21 residues in the CDR3. V shed 3 bases and J 0 bases; nucleotides not matched to a gene: 19. From germline, CDR1 is GEAIGNYY and CDR2 EKD. The CDR3 bases are TGTGCCTGTGACCCAGTACTGGGGGATACTATGGTCAAAACGTACACCGATAAACTCATCTTT. Its translation is CACDPVLGDTMVKTYTDKLIF.

The rearrangement uses TRDV2 and TRDJ1; 11 nucleotides align to TRDD3. The CDR3 is 17 residues long. Germline V gives CDR1 GEAIGNYY, CDR2 EKD. V shed 2 bases, J shed 1 base, and the junction held 8 bases outside the gene matches. The chain's CDR3 is CACDKLGDTGSTDKLIF. The CDR3 DNA reads TGTGCCTGTGACAAGCTGGGGGATACAGGCTCCACCGATAAACTCATCTTT.

This chain joins TRDV2 and TRDJ1, with 10 bases identical to TRDD3. The CDR3 covers 21 residues. V lost 3 bases, J lost 0 bases, and 21 bases stayed unmatched. Per the germline V gene, CDR1 is GEAIGNYY and CDR2 is EKD. CDR3 sequence (DNA): TGTGCCTGTGACCCTCTCCTTCGCGACTGGGGGATCCCGGAGTACACCGATAAACTCATCTTT. Amino acid sequence: CACDPLLRDWGIPEYTDKLIF.

In the case of this clone: With a far larger clone one base away, a read error is the likely cause. V usage is TRDV2 and J usage is TRDJ1; the match to TRDD3 covers 12 bases. The CDR3 is made up of 17 amino acids. Germline values: CDR1 GEAIGNYY, CDR2 EKD. The V segment lost 4 bases and the J segment 1 base; nucleotides outside the gene matches: 9. CDR3 sequence (DNA): TGTGCCTGTGATCAACTGGGGGATACAGGCTGCACCGATAAACTCATCTTT. Its protein is CACDQLGDTGCTDKLIF.

Of note for this clone: This likely reflects a read error, since a far larger clone is one base away. The V call is TRDV2, the J call TRDJ1; tentative D call: TRDD3 (6 bases). Germline CDR1 and CDR2: GEAIGNYY and EKD. Trimming stripped 3 bases from V and 0 bases from J, with 28 bases between. The CDR3 contains 20 residues. The CDR3 here is CACDAVGGTRGLLDTDKLIF. In DNA, the CDR3 is TGTGCCTGTGACGCCGTCGGGGGGACTAGGGGTCTTTTAGACACCGATAAACTCATCTTT.

This clone was counted only a few times. A clone one base away is much larger, so this may be a read error. The chain has TRDV2 and TRDJ1, with TRDD3 matching 9 bases. The CDR3 extends over 22 amino acids. V lost 3 bases and J lost 0; bases outside the gene matches: 25. CDR1 GEAIGNYY and CDR2 EKD come from the germline V gene. CDR3 amino acids: CACDPILQRGDTARGYTDKLIF. The DNA for the CDR3 is TGTGCCTGTGACCCAATCCTCCAACGGGGGGATACTGCGAGGGGCTACACCGATAAACTCATCTTT.

This clone is termed medium-sized (0.01 to 0.1%). The rearrangement joins TRDV2 to TRDJ3, with 13 bases aligning to TRDD3. The junction had 4 bases not matched to a gene; V was cut back by 0 bases and J by 3 bases. The CDR3 extends over 19 amino acids. Germline CDR1 is GEAIGNYY and CDR2 is EKD. The CDR3, as DNA: TGTGCCTGTGACACCGTACTGGGGGATACGGACTGGGACACCCGACAGATGTTTTTC. It encodes CACDTVLGDTDWDTRQMFF.

This clone has more than one count but fewer than ten. The protein recorded in TCRdb matches a much larger clone and deviates from this DNA's translation at residue 11, suggesting a read error; the protein here is obtained by translating the DNA. This chain links TRDV2 with TRDJ1; a weak D match, TRDD3 (5 bases). The CDR3 has 15 residues. CDR1 is GEAIGNYY, CDR2 EKD, per germline. V lost 3 bases and J 6 bases, leaving 19 bases between the germline ends. CDR3 nucleotide sequence: TGTGCCTGTGACGCCGTACTGGCGAAAACCTATAAACTCATCTTT. Translating it yields CACDAVLAKTYKLIF.

This clone turned up a few times. A far bigger clonotype differs at one base, so this is likely a read error. Other DNA variants within this sample encode the same CDR3. The V call is TRDV2, the J call TRDJ1; D is possibly TRDD3 (5 bases). V was clipped by 3 bases and J by 2 bases, with 15 bases between them. The CDR3 totals 15 residues. The germline V gene encodes CDR1 GEAIGNYY and CDR2 EKD. CDR3 DNA sequence: TGTGCCTGTGACGCCGTACTGGCAAAAACCGATAAACTCATCTTT. This encodes CACDAVLAKTDKLIF.

In this sample, this clone is medium-sized. This chain connects TRDV2 to TRDJ3; 12 bases fit TRDD3. With V trimmed by 3 bases and J by 3 bases, 8 bases remained unmatched. The germline V gene has CDR1 GEAIGNYY and CDR2 EKD. The CDR3 has 19 amino acids. CDR3 region: CACDSLLGDTDWDTRQMFF. CDR3 DNA: TGTGCCTGTGACTCCTTACTGGGGGATACTGACTGGGACACCCGACAGATGTTTTTC.

For this clone: A much bigger clone sits one base away, suggesting this may be a read error. V usage is TRDV2 and J usage is TRDJ1; D is ambiguous. V lost 1 base to trimming and J lost 2 bases, with 19 bases between them. This CDR3 has 17 residues. The germline V gene encodes CDR1 GEAIGNYY and CDR2 EKD. The CDR3 spells CACDTVRGPERTDKLIF. CDR3 in DNA: TGTGCCTGTGACACGGTCCGGGGCCCAGAGAGGACCGATAAACTCATCTTT.

Points on this clone: Other DNA sequences in the same sample also yield this CDR3. The chain is built from TRDV2 and TRDJ1; 10 bases are shared with TRDD3. The V gene's germline CDR1 is GEAIGNYY and CDR2 EKD. The CDR3 extends over 21 amino acids. Germline trimming cut 3 bases from V and 0 bases from J; bases unmatched to any gene: 21. The CDR3: CACDVLGDLSPPVLYTDKLIF. The CDR3 nucleotides are TGTGCCTGTGACGTACTGGGGGATTTGAGTCCTCCCGTCCTTTACACCGATAAACTCATCTTT.

In its sample, this clone ranks as medium-sized. This chain links TRDV2 with TRDJ1; TRDD3 matches at 7 bases. The CDR3 covers 17 residues. V was pared by 0 bases and J by 0 bases, with 9 bases of the junction left unmatched. CDR1 is GEAIGNYY, CDR2 EKD, per germline. CDR3 nucleotide sequence: TGTGCCTGTGACACCCTTCTGGGGGGCGCGAACACCGATAAACTCATCTTT. It translates to CACDTLLGGANTDKLIF.

This clone was seen more than once but under ten times. Given a far larger clone just one base away, this is likely a sequencing read error. The sample holds other DNA sequences that translate to the same CDR3. This rearrangement joins TRDV2 to TRDJ1, with a tentative D call TRDD3 (5 bases). V was cut by 3 bases and J by 2 bases, with 15 bases left in between. The CDR3 sequence is 15 residues long. From germline, CDR1 is GEAIGNYY and CDR2 EKD. The CDR3 coding sequence is TGTGCCTGTGACGCCGTACTGGCGAAGACCGATAAACTCATCTTT. This translates into CACDAVLAKTDKLIF.

By share of the sample, this clone is medium-sized. The sample has other DNA sequences that encode this CDR3 too. The V gene is TRDV2, the J gene TRDJ3; perhaps TRDD3 as D (6 bases). The V end was cut by 1 base, the J end by 1 base, with 22 bases between. Germline V CDR1 and CDR2: GEAIGNYY, EKD. This CDR3 has 21 amino acids. The CDR3 spells CACDTTESGTWGSWDTRQMFF. The CDR3 nucleotides are TGTGCCTGTGACACAACGGAGTCCGGGACTTGGGGGTCCTGGGACACCCGACAGATGTTTTTC.

By share, this clone counts as medium-sized. The chain combines TRDV2 with TRDJ1, with TRDD3 matching over 12 bases. CDR1 is GEAIGNYY, CDR2 EKD, per germline. Trimming at V came to 3 bases and at J to 0 bases, leaving 10 bases not matched to a gene. The CDR3 is 18 amino acids. The CDR3 DNA sequence: TGTGCCTGTGACCCCCTTGTACTGGGGGATACCCACACCGATAAACTCATCTTT. Amino acid sequence: CACDPLVLGDTHTDKLIF.

As concerns this clone: One base separates it from a far larger clone, so it is likely a read error. Within the sample, other DNA sequences also encode this same CDR3. The rearrangement uses TRDV2 and TRDJ1; possibly TRDD3 for D (6 bases). Germline V gene sequence: CDR1 GEAIGNYY, CDR2 EKD. Trimming removed 3 bases from V and 0 bases from J, with 19 bases in between. The CDR3 runs to 17 residues. The CDR3 sequence is CACDAVLGATYTDKLIF. The CDR3 nucleotides read TGTGCCTGTGACGCGGTACTGGGTGCGACCTACACCGATAAACTCATCTTT.

This clone turned up a few times. This clone may be a read error of a much larger clone one base away. The CDR3 loop reads CACESTGGSSWDTRQMFF. In DNA, the CDR3 is TGTGCCTGTGAGAGTACTGGGGGAAGCTCCTGGGACACCCGACAGATGTTTTTC. The chain recombines TRDV2 with TRDJ3; 9 bases are a match to TRDD3. Unmatched junction bases numbered 6, after V lost 4 bases and J lost 0 bases. The CDR3 has 18 residues. Germline V CDR1 and CDR2: GEAIGNYY, EKD.

With respect to this clone: One base away lies a much larger clone, so this may be a sequencing read error. The CDR3 spells CACDAVLGDNKLIF. The CDR3 DNA reads TGTGCCTGTGACGCCGTACTGGGGGACAATAAACTCATCTTT. This chain joins TRDV2 and TRDJ1; TRDD3 matches at 9 bases. The germline gives CDR1 GEAIGNYY, CDR2 EKD. The CDR3 spans 14 residues. The V and J ends lost 3 bases and 6 bases, in that order; junction bases with no gene match: 7.